This record covers a single TCR beta chain. This sample was included in a study of cytomegalovirus exposure and HLA in healthy donors. Researchers ran the PCR with 60 Vbeta and 13 Jbeta primers. Method: immunoSEQ multiplex PCR; TCRdb's copy keeps in-frame clones and lacks some. The data hold about 150,000 clones, with approximately 84% observed a single time. The germline V and J ends were trimmed by 1 base and 15 bases, with 25 bases remaining between them. Germline V gives CDR1 MNHNS, CDR2 SASEGT. The CDR3 has 16 amino acids. Source material: PBMCs. The clonotype comes from a woman in her forties in good health and CMV-seropositive. The rearrangement links TRBV6-1 to TRBJ2-1; D gene uncertain. The DNA of the CDR3 is TGTGCCAGCAGTGAAGAATTTTGGGCAGGCTCGCCCTTCTGGTTCTTC. Translation: CASSEEFWAGSPFWFF.